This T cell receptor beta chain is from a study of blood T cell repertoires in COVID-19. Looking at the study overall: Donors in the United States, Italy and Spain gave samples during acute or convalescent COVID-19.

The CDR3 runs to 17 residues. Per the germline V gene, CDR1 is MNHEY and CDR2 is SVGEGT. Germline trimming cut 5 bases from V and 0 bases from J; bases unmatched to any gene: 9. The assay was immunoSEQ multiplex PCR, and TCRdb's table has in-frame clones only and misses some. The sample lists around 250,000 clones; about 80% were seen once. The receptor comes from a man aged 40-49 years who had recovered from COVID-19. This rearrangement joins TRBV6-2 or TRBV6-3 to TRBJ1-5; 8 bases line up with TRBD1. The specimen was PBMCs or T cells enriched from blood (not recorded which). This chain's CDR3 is CASSLRQGPYSNQPQHF. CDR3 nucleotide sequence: TGTGCCAGCAGTCTTAGACAGGGGCCTTATAGCAATCAGCCCCAGCATTTT.